This T cell receptor beta chain derives from a study of OX40 agonist ivuxolimab in advanced cancers. Study-wide context: Patients were dosed intravenously with ivuxolimab at 0.01 to 10 mg/kg every 2 weeks.

This CDR3 has 11 residues. The V end was cut by 3 bases, the J end by 8 bases, with 5 bases between. The germline V gene has CDR1 SNHLY and CDR2 FYNNEI. Notes on this clone: No antigen is known for it.

Study conclusions and caveats: More expanded clones were seen, on average, in CD8+ T cells than in CD4+. The CD4+ and CD8+ T cells in the blood had expanded clonally by week 6 at 0.1 to 3.0 mg/kg.

The assay was immunoSEQ multiplex PCR, and TCRdb's table has in-frame clones only and misses some. This sample has approximately 70,000 clones, with more than 80% found just once. The chain combines TRBV2 with TRBJ1-5; D is uncertain. The sequence was collected from an adult with an advanced solid tumor such as melanoma, head and neck, liver or kidney cancer. Sequencing used CD4+ or CD8+ T cells sorted from blood, obtained in a trial of the OX40 agonist ivuxolimab. Written as DNA, the CDR3 is TGTGCCAGCAGTGACGGGGAGCCCCAGCATTTT. This gives the protein CASSDGEPQHF.